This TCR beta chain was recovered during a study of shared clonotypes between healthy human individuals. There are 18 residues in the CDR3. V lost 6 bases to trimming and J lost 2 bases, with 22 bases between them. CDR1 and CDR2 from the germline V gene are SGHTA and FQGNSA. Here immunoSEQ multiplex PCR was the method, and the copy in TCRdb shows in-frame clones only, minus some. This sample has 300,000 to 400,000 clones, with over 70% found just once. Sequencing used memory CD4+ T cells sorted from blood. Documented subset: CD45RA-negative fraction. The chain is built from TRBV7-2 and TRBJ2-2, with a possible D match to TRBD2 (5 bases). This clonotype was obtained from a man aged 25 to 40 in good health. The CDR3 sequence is CASRPAISRTYNTGELFF. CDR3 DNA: TGTGCCAGCAGACCCGCCATTTCACGGACTTATAACACCGGGGAGCTGTTTTTT.